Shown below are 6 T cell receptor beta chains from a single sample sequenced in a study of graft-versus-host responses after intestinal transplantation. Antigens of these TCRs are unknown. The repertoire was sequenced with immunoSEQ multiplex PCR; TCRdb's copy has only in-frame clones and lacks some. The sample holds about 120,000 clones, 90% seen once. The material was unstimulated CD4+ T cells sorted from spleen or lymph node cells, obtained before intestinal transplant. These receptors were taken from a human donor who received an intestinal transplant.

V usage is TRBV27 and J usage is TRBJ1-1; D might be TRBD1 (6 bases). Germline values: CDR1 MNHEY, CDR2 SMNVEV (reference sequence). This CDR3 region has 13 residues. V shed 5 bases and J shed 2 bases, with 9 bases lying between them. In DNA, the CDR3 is TGTGCCAGCAGTCAACAGGGAAACACTGAAGCTTTCTTT. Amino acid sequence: CASSQQGNTEAFF.

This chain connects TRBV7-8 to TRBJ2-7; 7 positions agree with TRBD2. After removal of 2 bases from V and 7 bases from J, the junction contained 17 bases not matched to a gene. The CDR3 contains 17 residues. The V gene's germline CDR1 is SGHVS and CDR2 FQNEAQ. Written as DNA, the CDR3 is TGTGCCAGCAGCTTATGGGAGGGGTGGGCCCTTACGAAGGAGCAGTACTTC. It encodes CASSLWEGWALTKEQYF.

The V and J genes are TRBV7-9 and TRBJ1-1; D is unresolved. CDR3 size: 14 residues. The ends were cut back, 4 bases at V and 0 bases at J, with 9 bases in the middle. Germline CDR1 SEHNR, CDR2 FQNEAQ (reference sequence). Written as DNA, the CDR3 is TGTGCCAGCAGCTCTGGCCGCTTGAACACTGAAGCTTTCTTT. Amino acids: CASSSGRLNTEAFF.

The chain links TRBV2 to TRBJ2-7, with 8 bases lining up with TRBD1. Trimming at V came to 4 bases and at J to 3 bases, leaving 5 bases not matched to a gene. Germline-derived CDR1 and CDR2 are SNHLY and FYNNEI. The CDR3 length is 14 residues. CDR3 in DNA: TGTGCCAGCAGTGGGAGACAGGGGAACTACGAGCAGTACTTC. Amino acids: CASSGRQGNYEQYF. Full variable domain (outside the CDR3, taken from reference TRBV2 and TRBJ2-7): EPEVTQTPSHQVTQMGQEVILRCVPISNHLYFYWYRQILGQKVEFLVSFYNNEISEKSEIFDDQFSVERPDGSNFTLKIRSTKLEDSAMYFCASSGRQGNYEQYFGPGTRLTVT.

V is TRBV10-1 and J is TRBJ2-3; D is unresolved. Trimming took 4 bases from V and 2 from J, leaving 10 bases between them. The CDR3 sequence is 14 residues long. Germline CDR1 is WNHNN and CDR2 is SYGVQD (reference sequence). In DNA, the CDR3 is TGCGCCAGCAGTGCGTTCTCACTCACAGATACGCAGTATTTT. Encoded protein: CASSAFSLTDTQYF.

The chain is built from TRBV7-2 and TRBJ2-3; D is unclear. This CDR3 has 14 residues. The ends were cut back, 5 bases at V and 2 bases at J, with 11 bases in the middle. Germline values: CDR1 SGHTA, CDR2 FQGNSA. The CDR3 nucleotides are TGTGCCAGCAGCGTTGTAGTTTTCACAGATACGCAGTATTTT. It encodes CASSVVVFTDTQYF.